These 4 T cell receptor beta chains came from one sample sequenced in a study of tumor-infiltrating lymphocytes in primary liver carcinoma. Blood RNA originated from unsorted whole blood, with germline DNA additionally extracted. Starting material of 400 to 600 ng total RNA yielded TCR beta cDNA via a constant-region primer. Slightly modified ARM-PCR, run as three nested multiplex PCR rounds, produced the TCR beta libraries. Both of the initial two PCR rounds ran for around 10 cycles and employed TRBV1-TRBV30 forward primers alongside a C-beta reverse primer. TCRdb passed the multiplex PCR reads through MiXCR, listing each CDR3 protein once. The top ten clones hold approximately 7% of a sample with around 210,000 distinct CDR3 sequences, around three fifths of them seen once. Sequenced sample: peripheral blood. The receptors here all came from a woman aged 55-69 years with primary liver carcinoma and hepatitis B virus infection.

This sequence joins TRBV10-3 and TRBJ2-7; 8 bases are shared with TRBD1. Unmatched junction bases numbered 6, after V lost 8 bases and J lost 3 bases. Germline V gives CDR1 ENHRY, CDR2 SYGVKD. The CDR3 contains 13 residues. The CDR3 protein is CAIAWDRNYEQYF. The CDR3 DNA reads TGTGCCATCGCCTGGGACAGGAACTACGAGCAGTACTTC.

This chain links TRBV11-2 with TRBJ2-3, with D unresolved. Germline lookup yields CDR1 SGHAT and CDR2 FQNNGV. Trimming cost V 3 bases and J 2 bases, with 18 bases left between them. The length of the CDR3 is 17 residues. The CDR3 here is CASSLAIGDKYTDTQYF. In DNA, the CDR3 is TGTGCCAGCAGCTTGGCTATCGGAGACAAATACACAGATACGCAGTATTTT. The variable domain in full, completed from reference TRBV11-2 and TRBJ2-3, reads EAGVAQSPRYKIIEKRQSVAFWCNPISGHATLYWYQQILGQGPKLLIQFQNNGVVDDSQLPKDRFSAERLKGVDSTLKIQPAKLEDSAVYLCASSLAIGDKYTDTQYFGPGTRLTVL.

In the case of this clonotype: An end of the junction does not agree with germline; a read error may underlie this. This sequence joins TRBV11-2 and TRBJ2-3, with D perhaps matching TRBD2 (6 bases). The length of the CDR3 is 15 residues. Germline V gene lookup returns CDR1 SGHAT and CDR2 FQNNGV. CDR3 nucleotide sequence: TGTACCAGCAGCTTGGGCGGGATCATCACAGATACGCAATATTTT. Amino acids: CTSSLGGIITDTQYF.

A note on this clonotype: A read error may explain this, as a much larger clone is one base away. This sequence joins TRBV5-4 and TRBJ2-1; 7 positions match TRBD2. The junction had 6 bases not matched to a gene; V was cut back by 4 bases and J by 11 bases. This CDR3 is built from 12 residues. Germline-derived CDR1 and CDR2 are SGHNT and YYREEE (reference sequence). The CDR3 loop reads CASSVRGDKQFF. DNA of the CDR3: TGTGCCAGCAGCGTCCGGGGGGATAAGCAGTTCTTC.